Listed here are 7 T cell receptor beta chains from one sample, sequenced in a study of control samples from healthy donors and cancer patients. Some clones are missing from TCRdb's copy, which holds only in-frame ones; the method was immunoSEQ multiplex PCR. The repertoire holds more than 150,000 clones, with 85% to 95% as singletons. Sequencing input: blood. The receptors come from a man younger than 30 in good health.

This chain joins TRBV7-9 and TRBJ2-1; TRBD1 agrees at 8 bases. Trimming removed 5 bases from V and 7 bases from J; junction bases left unmatched: 10. Germline CDR1 SEHNR, CDR2 FQNEAQ (reference sequence). This CDR3 comprises 15 residues. CDR3 region: CASSPGTGVVNEQFF. In DNA form, the CDR3 reads TGTGCCAGCAGCCCCGGGACAGGAGTGGTTAATGAGCAGTTCTTC.

This chain joins TRBV21-1 and TRBJ1-6; the listed D gene, TRBD1, was not tested against the DNA. TRBV21-1 is designated a pseudogene. The CDR3 loop spans 20 amino acids. The CDR3 bases are TGTGCCAGCAGCCCTTGGGACAGGGGGCTAATTTCGGTGGTAATCTCACCCCTCCACTTT. This gives the protein CASSPWDRGLISVVISPLHF.

The rearrangement links TRBV19 to TRBJ2-1; 9 bases fit TRBD2. Germline V gene sequence: CDR1 LNHDA, CDR2 SQIVND (reference sequence). The CDR3 contains 12 residues. The V and J ends lost 10 bases and 8 bases, in that order; junction bases with no gene match: 6. The CDR3 here is CATNSGGHEQFF. The CDR3 DNA is TGTGCCACCAATAGCGGGGGTCATGAGCAGTTCTTC.

Here the CDR3 DNA reads TGCGCCAGCAGCTTACGGGGGGGCTCCTACAATGAGCAGTTCTTC. Residues: CASSLRGGSYNEQFF. The chain is built from TRBV5-1 and TRBJ2-1, with 8 positions matching TRBD2. V lost 2 bases and J lost 0; bases outside the gene matches: 1. CDR1 and CDR2 from the germline V gene are SGHRS and YFSETQ. This CDR3 has 15 residues. Complete variable domain (other parts from reference TRBV5-1 and TRBJ2-1): KAGVTQTPRYLIKTRGQQVTLSCSPISGHRSVSWYQQTPGQGLQFLFEYFSETQRNKGNFPGRFSGRQFSNSRSEMNVSTLELGDSALYLCASSLRGGSYNEQFFGPGTRLTVL.

The chain recombines TRBV29-1 with TRBJ1-1; D might be TRBD1 (5 bases). CDR3 length: 13 residues. The germline V gene has CDR1 SQVTM and CDR2 ANQGSEA. Trimming cost V 7 bases and J 1 base, with 13 bases left between them. The CDR3 spells CSATGLTNTEAFF. The CDR3 bases are TGCAGCGCAACGGGACTGACGAACACTGAAGCTTTCTTT.

The chain combines TRBV6-5 with TRBJ1-6; the D is unclear. CDR3 length: 15 amino acids. In germline, CDR1 is MNHEY, CDR2 SVGAGI. V was cut by 6 bases and J by 0 bases, with 9 bases left in between. This chain's CDR3 is CASSLPSSYNSPLHF. CDR3 in DNA: TGTGCCAGCAGCCTTCCAAGCTCCTATAATTCACCCCTCCACTTT.

CDR3 residues: CASSYSFTGPGYTF. For the CDR3, the DNA is TGTGCCAGCAGTTACTCGTTCACCGGGCCCGGCTACACCTTC. This chain links TRBV6-2 or TRBV6-3 with TRBJ1-2; D is unresolved. The germline gives CDR1 MNHEY, CDR2 SVGEGT. CDR3 size: 14 residues. V lost 0 bases and J 8 bases, leaving 13 bases between the germline ends.